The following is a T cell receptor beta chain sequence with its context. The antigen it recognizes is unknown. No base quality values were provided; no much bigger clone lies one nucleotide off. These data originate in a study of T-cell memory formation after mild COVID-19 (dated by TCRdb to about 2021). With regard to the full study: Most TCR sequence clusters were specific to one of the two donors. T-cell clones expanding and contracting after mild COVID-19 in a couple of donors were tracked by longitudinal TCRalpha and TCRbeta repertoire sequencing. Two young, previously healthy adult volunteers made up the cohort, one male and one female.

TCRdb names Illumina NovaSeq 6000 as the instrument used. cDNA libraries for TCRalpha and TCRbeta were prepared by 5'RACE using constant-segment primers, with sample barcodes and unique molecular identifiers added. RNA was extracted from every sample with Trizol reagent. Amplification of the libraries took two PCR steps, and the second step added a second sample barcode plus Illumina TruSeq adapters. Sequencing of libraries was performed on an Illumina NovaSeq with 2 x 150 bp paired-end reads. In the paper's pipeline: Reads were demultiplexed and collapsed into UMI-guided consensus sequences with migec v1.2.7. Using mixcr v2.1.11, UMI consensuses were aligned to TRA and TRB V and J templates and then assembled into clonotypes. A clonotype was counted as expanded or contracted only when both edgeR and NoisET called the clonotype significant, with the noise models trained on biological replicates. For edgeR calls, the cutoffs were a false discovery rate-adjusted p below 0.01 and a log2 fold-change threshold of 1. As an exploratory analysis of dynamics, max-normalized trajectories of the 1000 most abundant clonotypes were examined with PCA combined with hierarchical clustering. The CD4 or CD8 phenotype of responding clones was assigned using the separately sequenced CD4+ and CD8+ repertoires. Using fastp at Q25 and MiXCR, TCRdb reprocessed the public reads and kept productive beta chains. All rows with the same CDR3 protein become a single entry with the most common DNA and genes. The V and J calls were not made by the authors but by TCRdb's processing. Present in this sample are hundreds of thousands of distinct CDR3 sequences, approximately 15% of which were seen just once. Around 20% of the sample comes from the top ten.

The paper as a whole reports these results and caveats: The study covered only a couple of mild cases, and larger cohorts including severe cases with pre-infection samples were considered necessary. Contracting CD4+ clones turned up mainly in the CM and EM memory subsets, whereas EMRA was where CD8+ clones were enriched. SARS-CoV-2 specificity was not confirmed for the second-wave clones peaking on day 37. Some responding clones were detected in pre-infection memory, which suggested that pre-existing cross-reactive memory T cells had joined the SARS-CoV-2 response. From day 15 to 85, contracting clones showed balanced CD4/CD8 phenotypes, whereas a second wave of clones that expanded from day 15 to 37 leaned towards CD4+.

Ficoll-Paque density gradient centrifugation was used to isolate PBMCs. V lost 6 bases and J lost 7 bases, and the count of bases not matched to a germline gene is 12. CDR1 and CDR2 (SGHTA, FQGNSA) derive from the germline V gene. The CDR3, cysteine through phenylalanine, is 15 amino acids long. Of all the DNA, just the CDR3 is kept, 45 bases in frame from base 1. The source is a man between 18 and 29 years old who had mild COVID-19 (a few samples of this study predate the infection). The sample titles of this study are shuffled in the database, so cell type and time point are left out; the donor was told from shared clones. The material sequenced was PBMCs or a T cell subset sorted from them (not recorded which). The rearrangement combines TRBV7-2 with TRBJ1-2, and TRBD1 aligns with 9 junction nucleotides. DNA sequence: TGTGCCAGCAGGAGTACCGGGACAGGGTGGTCTGGCTACACCTTC. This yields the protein CASRSTGTGWSGYTF.